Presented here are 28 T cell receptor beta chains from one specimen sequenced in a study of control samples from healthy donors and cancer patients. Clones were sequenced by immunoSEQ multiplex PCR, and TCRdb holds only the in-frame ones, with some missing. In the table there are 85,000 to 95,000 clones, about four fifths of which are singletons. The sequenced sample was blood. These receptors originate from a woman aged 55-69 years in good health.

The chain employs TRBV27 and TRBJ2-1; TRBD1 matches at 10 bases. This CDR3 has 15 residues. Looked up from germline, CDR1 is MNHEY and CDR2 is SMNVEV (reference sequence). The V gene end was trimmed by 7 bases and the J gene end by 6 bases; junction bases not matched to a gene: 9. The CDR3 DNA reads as TGTGCCAGCACCCCCCTGGGACAGGGGAGCAATGAGCAGTTCTTC. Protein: CASTPLGQGSNEQFF.

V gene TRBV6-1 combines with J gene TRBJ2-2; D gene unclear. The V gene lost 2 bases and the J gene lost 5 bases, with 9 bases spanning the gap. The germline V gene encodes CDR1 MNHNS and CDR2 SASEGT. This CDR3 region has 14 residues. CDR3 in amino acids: CASSENLVTGELFF. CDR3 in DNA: TGTGCCAGCAGTGAAAATCTAGTAACCGGGGAGCTGTTTTTT.

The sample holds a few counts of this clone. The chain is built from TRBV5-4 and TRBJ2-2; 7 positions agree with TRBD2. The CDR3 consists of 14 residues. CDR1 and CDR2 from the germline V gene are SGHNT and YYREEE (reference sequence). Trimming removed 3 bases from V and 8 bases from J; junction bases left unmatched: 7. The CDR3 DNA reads TGTGCCAGCAGCTCGGGCGGGGGAGCTGGGGAGCTGTTTTTT. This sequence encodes CASSSGGGAGELFF.

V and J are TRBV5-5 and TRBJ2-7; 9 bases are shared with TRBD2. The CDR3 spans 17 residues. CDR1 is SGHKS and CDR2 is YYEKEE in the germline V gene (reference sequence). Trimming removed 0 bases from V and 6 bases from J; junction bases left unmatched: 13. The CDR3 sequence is CASSLGGLAGLLGEQYF. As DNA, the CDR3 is TGTGCCAGCAGCTTGGGAGGGCTAGCGGGATTACTCGGCGAGCAGTACTTC.

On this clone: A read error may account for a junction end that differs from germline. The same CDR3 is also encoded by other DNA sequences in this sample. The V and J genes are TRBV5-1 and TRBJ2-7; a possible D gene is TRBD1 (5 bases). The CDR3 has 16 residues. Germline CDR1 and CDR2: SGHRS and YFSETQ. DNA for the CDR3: TGCGCCAGTAGCTTGGTCCCCGGGCAGGGCTCCTACGAGCAGTACTTC. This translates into CASSLVPGQGSYEQYF.

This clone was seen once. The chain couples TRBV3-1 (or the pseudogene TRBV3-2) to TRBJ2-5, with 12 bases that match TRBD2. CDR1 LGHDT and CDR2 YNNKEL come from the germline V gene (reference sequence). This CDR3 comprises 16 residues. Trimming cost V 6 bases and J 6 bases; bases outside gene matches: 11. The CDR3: CASSRTSGGRGKTQYF. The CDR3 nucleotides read TGTGCCAGCAGTCGTACTAGCGGGGGGCGAGGGAAGACCCAGTACTTC.

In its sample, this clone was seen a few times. The CDR3 DNA reads as TGTGCCAGCAGCCCAGGGGGGGGGACTAGCGGATACAATGAGCAGTTCTTC. Its protein product is CASSPGGGTSGYNEQFF. The chain has TRBV11-3 and TRBJ2-1; 11 bases are shared with TRBD2. Per germline, CDR1 SGHNT and CDR2 YENEEA. The trim removed 5 bases at V and 4 bases at J, leaving 10 bases unmatched. The CDR3 loop spans 17 amino acids.

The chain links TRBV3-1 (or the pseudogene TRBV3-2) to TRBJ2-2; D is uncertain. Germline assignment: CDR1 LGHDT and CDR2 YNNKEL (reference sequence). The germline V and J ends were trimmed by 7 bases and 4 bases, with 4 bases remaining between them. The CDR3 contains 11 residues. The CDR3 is CASTLTGELFF. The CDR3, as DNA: TGTGCCAGCACCCTCACCGGGGAGCTGTTTTTT.

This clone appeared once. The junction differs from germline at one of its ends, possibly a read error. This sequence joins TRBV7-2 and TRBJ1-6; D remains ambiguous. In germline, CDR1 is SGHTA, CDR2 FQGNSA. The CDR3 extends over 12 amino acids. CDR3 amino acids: CASSFKDSPLHF. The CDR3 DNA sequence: TGTGCCAGCAGCTTTAAAGATTCCCCCCTCCACTTT.

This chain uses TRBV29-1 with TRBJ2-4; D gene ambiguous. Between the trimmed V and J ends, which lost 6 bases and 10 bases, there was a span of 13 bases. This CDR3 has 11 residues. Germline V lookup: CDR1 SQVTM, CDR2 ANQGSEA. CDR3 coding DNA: TGCAGCGTGATGGACGGTGTGATTCAGTACTTC. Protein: CSVMDGVIQYF.

In DNA form, the CDR3 reads TGTGCCACCAGCAGAGGAGGGGCCTCGTCGGGCTATGGCTACACCTTC. Translation gives CATSRGGASSGYGYTF. This chain links TRBV15 with TRBJ1-2, with D possibly TRBD1 on 5 matching bases. Trimming pared 1 base from V and 4 bases from J, leaving 16 bases between. The CDR3 length is 16 residues. Germline loops: CDR1 LNHNV, CDR2 YYDKDF (reference sequence).

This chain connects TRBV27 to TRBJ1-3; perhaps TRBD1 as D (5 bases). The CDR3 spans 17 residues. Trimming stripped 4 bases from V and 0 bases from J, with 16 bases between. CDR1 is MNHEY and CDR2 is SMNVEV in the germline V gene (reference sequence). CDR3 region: CASSSEGAFYSGNTIYF. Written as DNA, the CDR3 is TGTGCCAGCAGTTCAGAAGGGGCCTTTTACTCTGGAAACACCATATATTTT.

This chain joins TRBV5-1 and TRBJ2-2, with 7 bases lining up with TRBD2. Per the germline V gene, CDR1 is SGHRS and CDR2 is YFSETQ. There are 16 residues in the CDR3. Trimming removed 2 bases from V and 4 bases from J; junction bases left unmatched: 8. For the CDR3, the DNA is TGCGCCAGCAGCTTTTTTAGCGGGTCTGGCACCGGGGAGCTGTTTTTT. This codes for CASSFFSGSGTGELFF.

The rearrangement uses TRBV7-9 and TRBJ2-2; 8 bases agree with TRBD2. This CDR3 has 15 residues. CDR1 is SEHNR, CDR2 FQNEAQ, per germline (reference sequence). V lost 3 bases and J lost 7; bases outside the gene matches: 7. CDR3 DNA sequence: TGTGCCAGCAGCTTGGATAGCGGGATTAGCGGGGAGCTGTTTTTT. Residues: CASSLDSGISGELFF.

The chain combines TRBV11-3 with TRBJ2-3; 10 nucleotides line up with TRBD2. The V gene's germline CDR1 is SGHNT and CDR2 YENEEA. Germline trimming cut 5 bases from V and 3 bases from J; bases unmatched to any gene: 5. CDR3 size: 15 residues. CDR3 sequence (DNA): TGTGCCAGCAGCGGGGGACTAGCGCCGACAGATACGCAGTATTTT. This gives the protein CASSGGLAPTDTQYF. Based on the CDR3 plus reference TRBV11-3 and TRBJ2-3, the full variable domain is EAGVVQSPRYKIIEKKQPVAFWCNPISGHNTLYWYLQNLGQGPELLIRYENEEAVDDSQLPKDRFSAERLKGVDSTLKIQPAELGDSAVYLCASSGGLAPTDTQYFGPGTRLTVL.

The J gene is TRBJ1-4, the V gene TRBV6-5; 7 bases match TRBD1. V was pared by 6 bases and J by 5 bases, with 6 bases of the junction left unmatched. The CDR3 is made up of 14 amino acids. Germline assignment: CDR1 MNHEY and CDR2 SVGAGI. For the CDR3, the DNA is TGTGCCAGCAGCACAGGGGCGACCAATGAAAAACTGTTTTTT. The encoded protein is CASSTGATNEKLFF.

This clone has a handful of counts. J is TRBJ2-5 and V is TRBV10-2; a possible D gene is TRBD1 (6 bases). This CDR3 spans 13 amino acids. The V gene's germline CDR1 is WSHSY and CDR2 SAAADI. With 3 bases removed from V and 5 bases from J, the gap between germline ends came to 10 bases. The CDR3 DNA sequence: TGCGCCAGCAGTGACAGGGGAAAGGAGACCCAGTACTTC. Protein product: CASSDRGKETQYF.

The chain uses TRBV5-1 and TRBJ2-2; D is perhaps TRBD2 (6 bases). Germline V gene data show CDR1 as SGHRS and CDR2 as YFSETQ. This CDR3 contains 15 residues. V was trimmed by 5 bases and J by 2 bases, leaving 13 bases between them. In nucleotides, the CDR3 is TGCGCCAGCAGAGCTGGACTATCAAACACCGGGGAGCTGTTTTTT. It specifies CASRAGLSNTGELFF. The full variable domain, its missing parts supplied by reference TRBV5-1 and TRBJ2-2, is KAGVTQTPRYLIKTRGQQVTLSCSPISGHRSVSWYQQTPGQGLQFLFEYFSETQRNKGNFPGRFSGRQFSNSRSEMNVSTLELGDSALYLCASRAGLSNTGELFFGEGSRLTVL.

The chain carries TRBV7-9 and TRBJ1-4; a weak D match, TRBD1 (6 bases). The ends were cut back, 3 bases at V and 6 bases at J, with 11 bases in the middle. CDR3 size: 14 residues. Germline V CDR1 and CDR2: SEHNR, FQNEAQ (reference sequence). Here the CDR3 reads CASSLGGPDEKLFF. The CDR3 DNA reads TGTGCCAGCAGCTTGGGGGGGCCTGATGAAAAACTGTTTTTT.

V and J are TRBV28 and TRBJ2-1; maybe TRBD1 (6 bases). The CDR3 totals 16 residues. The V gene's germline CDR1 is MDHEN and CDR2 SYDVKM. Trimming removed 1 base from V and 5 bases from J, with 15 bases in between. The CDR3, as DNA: TGTGCCAGCAGTTTATTTACAGGGACGGGGAACAATGAGCAGTTCTTC. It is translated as CASSLFTGTGNNEQFF.

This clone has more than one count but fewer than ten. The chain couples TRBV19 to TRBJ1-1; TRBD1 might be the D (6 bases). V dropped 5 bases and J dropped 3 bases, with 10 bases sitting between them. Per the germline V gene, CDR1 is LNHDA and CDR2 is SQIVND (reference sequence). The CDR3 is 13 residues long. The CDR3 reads CASSRQVDTEAFF. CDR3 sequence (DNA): TGTGCCAGTAGTCGACAGGTTGACACTGAAGCTTTCTTT.

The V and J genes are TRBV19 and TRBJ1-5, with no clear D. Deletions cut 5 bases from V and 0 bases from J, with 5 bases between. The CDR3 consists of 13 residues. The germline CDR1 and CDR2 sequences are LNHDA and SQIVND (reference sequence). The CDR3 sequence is CASSSVSNQPQHF. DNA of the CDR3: TGTGCCAGTAGTTCCGTTAGCAATCAGCCCCAGCATTTT.

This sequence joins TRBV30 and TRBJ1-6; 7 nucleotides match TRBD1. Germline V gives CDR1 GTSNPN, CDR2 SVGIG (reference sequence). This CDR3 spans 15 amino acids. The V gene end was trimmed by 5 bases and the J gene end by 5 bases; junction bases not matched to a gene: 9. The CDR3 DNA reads TGTGCCTGGGTAGAAGGGACAGAGAATAATTCACCCCTCCACTTT. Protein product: CAWVEGTENNSPLHF.

The CDR3 is CASSVVGDTGELFF. Here the CDR3 DNA reads TGTGCCAGCAGCGTAGTAGGGGACACCGGGGAGCTGTTTTTT. V usage is TRBV9 and J usage is TRBJ2-2, with D possibly matching TRBD1 (5 bases). The CDR3 contains 14 residues. The germline gives CDR1 SGDLS, CDR2 YYNGEE. V gave up 0 bases and J gave up 3 bases, with 6 bases separating them.

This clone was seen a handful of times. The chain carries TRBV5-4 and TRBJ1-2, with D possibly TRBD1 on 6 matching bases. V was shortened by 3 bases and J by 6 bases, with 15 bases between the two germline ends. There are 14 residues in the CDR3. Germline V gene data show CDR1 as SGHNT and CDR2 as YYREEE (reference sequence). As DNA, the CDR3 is TGTGCCAGCAGCTCCCGCGTGGCAGGGGATGGCTACACCTTC. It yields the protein CASSSRVAGDGYTF.

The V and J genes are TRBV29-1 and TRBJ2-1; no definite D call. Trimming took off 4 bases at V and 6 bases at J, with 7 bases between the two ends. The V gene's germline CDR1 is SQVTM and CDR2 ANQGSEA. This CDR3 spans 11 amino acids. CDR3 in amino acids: CSVASANEQFF. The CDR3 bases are TGCAGCGTTGCCTCTGCCAATGAGCAGTTCTTC.

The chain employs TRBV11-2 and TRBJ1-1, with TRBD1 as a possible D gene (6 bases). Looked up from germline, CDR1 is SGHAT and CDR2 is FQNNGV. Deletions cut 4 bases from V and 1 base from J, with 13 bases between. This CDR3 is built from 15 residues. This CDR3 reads CASSWGGPGNTEAFF. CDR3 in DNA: TGTGCCAGCAGCTGGGGGGGGCCTGGGAACACTGAAGCTTTCTTT.

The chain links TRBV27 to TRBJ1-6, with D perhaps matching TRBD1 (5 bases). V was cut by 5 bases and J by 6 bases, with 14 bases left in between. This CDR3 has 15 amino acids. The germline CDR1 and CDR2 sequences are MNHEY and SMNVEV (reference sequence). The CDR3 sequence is CASSGSQVTNSPLHF. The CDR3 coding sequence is TGTGCCAGCAGTGGATCACAGGTGACTAATTCACCCCTCCACTTT.